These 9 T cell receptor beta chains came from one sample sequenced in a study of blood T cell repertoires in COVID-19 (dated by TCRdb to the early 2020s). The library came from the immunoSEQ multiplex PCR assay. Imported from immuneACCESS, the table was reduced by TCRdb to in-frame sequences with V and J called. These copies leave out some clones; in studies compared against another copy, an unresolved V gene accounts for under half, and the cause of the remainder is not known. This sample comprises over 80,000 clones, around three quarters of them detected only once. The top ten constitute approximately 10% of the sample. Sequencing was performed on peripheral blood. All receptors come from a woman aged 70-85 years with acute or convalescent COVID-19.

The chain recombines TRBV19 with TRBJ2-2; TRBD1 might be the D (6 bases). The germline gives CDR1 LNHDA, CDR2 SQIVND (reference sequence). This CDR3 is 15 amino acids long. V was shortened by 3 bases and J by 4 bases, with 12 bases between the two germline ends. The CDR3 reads CASSMVGAITGELFF. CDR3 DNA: TGTGCCAGTAGTATGGTGGGGGCCATCACCGGGGAGCTGTTTTTT.

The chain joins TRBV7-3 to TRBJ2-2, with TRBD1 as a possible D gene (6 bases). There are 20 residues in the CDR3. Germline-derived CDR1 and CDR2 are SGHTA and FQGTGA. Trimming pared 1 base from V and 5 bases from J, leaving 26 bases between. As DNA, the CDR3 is TGTGCCAGCAGCTTAAGAGGTGTAGGGCAGGGGCCCCGAGAGACCGGGGAGCTGTTTTTT. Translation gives CASSLRGVGQGPRETGELFF.

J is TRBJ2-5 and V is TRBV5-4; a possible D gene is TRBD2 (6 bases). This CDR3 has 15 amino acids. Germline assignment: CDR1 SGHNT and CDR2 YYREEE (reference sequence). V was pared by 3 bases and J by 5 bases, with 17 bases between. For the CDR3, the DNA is TGTGCCAGCAGCTCCTCTAGGGCGGAGGGGGAGACCCAGTACTTC. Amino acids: CASSSSRAEGETQYF.

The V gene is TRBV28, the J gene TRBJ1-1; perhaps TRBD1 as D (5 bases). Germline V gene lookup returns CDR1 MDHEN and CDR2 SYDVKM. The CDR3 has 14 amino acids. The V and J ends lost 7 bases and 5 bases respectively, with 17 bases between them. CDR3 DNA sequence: TGTGCCAGCAAAGGGGCCGTCGTGACGACTGAAGCTTTCTTT. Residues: CASKGAVVTTEAFF.

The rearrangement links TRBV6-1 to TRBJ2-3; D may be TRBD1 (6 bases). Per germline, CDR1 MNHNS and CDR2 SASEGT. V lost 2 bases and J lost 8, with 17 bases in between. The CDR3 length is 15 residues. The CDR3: CASSELGARHVTQYF. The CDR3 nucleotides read TGTGCCAGCAGTGAATTGGGGGCTCGTCACGTTACGCAGTATTTT.

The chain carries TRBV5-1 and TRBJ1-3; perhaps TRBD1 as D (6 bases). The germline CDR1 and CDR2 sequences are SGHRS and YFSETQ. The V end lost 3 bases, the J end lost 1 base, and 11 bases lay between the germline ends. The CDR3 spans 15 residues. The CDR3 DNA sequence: TGCGCCAGCAGCTCACAGGGCCCATCTGGAAACACCATATATTTT. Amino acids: CASSSQGPSGNTIYF.

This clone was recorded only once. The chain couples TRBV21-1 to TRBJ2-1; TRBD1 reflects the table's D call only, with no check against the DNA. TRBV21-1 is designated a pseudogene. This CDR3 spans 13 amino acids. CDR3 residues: CASLRQGPHEQFF. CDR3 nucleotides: TGTGCCAGCCTCCGACAGGGGCCCCATGAGCAGTTCTTC.

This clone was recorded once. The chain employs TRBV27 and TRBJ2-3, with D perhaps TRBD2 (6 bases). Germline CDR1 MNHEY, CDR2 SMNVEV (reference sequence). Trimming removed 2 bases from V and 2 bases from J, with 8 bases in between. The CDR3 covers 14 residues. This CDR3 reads CASSLGRTTDTQYF. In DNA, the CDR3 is TGTGCCAGCAGTTTAGGGAGGACCACAGATACGCAGTATTTT.

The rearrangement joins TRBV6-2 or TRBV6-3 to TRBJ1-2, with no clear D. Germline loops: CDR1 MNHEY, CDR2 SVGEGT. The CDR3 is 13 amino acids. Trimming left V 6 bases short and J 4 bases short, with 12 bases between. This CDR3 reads CASSLATAYGYTF. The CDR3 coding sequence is TGTGCCAGCAGCCTCGCAACAGCCTATGGCTACACCTTC.